A single sample is the source of the 10 T cell receptor beta chains below, sequenced in a study of regulatory T cells in long-lasting Graves disease. Construction of the TCR beta libraries employed iRepertoire HTBI primers in conjunction with Arm-PCR of CDR3 regions. Each CDR3 protein gets one entry after TCRdb re-called the multiplex PCR reads with MiXCR. Here the sample spans about 290,000 distinct CDR3 sequences, roughly a fifth being singletons. Time point meaning: persistent/refractory GD, antithyroid drugs over 5 years with positive TRAb. RNA isolated from PBMCs was used to make the TCR library. The specimen was peripheral blood mononuclear cells (PBMCs), collected when the disease was refractory, from a patient treated with antithyroid drugs. The receptors shown here come from a female donor with Graves disease.

V and J are TRBV5-1 and TRBJ2-3, with 7 positions matching TRBD1. CDR1 and CDR2 (germline): SGHRS, YFSETQ. V shed 1 base and J 4 bases; nucleotides not matched to a gene: 6. The CDR3 is made up of 15 amino acids. This CDR3 is CASSLFDRESDTQYF. The CDR3, as DNA: TGCGCCAGCAGCTTGTTTGACAGGGAATCAGATACGCAGTATTTT.

This clonotype was detected many times. Sequence at one end of the junction differs from germline and may be a read error. The V call is TRBV12-3 or TRBV12-4, the J call TRBJ1-6; D is possibly TRBD1 (6 bases). The CDR3 length is 13 residues. Here the CDR3 reads CVSRLGAGSPLHF. The CDR3 DNA reads TGTGTCAGCAGGTTGGGGGCAGGTTCACCCCTCCACTTT.

This clonotype was picked up a small number of times. This sequence joins TRBV29-1 and TRBJ1-1; 10 bases are shared with TRBD1. The CDR3 is made up of 12 amino acids. CDR1 is SQVTM and CDR2 is ANQGSEA in the germline V gene. Trimming removed 3 bases from V and 6 bases from J; junction bases left unmatched: 1. CDR3 in amino acids: CSVEGTGAEAFF. Written as DNA, the CDR3 is TGCAGCGTTGAGGGGACAGGGGCTGAAGCTTTCTTT.

The table lists this clonotype with many counts. V usage is TRBV7-9 and J usage is TRBJ2-7; D not resolved. The germline V gene has CDR1 SEHNR and CDR2 FQNEAQ (reference sequence). This CDR3 is 12 amino acids long. The V end lost 6 bases, the J end lost 0 bases, and 6 bases lay between the germline ends. CDR3 sequence reads: CASSLSSYEQYF. The CDR3 DNA follows: TGTGCCAGCAGTCTCAGCTCCTACGAGCAGTACTTC. The whole variable domain, filled in from reference TRBV7-9 and TRBJ2-7, reads DTGVSQNPRHKITKRGQNVTFRCDPISEHNRLYWYRQTLGQGPEFLTYFQNEAQLEKSRLLSDRFSAERPKGSFSTLEIQRTEQGDSAMYLCASSLSSYEQYFGPGTRLTVT.

The chain uses TRBV11-2 and TRBJ2-5; D not resolved. The J call is doubtful: the DNA matches TRBJ2-1 better. The CDR3 has 15 amino acids. Germline V gives CDR1 SGHAT, CDR2 FQNNGV. The CDR3 DNA sequence: TGTGCCAGCAGCTTCTGGTCCCATTCTAACAATGAGCAGTTCTTC. Encoded protein: CASSFWSHSNNEQFF.

In its sample, this clonotype was seen many times. The chain couples TRBV7-2 to TRBJ2-7; TRBD1 matches 11 bases. After removal of 5 bases from V and 5 bases from J, the junction contained 2 bases not matched to a gene. This CDR3 region has 13 residues. Germline V CDR1 and CDR2: SGHTA, FQGNSA. CDR3 coding DNA: TGTGCCAGCAGCGGACAGGGGGCAGACGAGCAGTACTTC. Amino acid sequence: CASSGQGADEQYF.

This clonotype was seen a few times. The genes are TRBV19 and TRBJ1-5, with D possibly matching TRBD1 (5 bases). V gave up 3 bases and J gave up 0 bases, with 15 bases separating them. The CDR3 covers 17 residues. Germline V gives CDR1 LNHDA, CDR2 SQIVND (reference sequence). The CDR3 reads CASSITSGTDSNQPQHF. CDR3 in DNA: TGTGCCAGTAGTATCACCTCCGGGACGGATAGCAATCAGCCCCAGCATTTT.

This clonotype was seen repeatedly, ten times or more. The chain joins TRBV20-1 to TRBJ1-2; D unresolved. Germline V gives CDR1 DFQATT, CDR2 SNEGSKA (reference sequence). Trimming stripped 1 base from V and 8 bases from J, with 8 bases between. The length of the CDR3 is 11 residues. The DNA of the CDR3 is TGCAGTGCTAGAGGCTCTGAGGGCTACACCTTC. Protein sequence: CSARGSEGYTF.

This clonotype has more than one count but fewer than ten. This rearrangement joins TRBV28 to TRBJ1-5, with TRBD1 identical over 9 bases. V trimming: 5 bases; J trimming: 7 bases; junction bases outside the gene matches: 6. Germline-derived CDR1 and CDR2 are MDHEN and SYDVKM. This CDR3 spans 14 amino acids. The CDR3 nucleotides are TGTGCCAGCAGTCTTGGGACAGGGTACCAGCCCCAGCATTTT. This codes for CASSLGTGYQPQHF.

At least ten counts were recorded for this clonotype. The chain employs TRBV10-3 and TRBJ2-7; 11 bases are shared with TRBD2. Germline V lookup: CDR1 ENHRY, CDR2 SYGVKD. The CDR3 is 13 amino acids. V gave up 4 bases and J gave up 5 bases; unmatched junction bases: 1. The CDR3 region is CAISGLAGNEQYF. Here the CDR3 DNA reads TGTGCCATCAGTGGACTAGCGGGAAACGAGCAGTACTTC.